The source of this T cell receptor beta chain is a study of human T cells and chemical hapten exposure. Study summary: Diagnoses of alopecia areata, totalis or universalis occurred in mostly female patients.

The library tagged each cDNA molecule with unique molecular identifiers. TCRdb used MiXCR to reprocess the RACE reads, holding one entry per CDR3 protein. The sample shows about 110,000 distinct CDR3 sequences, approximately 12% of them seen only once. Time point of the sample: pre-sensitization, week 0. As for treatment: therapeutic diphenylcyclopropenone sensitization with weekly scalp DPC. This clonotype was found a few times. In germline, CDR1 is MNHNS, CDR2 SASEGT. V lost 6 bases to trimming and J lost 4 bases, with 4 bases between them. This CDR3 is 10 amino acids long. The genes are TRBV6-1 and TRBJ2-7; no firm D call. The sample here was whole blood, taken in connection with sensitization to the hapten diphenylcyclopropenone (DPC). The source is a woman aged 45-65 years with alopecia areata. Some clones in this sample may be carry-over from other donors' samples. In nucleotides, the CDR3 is TGTGCCAGCAGGCAGTACGAGCAGTACTTC. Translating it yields CASRQYEQYF.